This T cell receptor (beta chain) was sequenced for a study of blood T cell repertoires in COVID-19. Study in general: Acute-phase and convalescent COVID-19 samples originated in the United States, Italy and Spain.

The protocol was immunoSEQ multiplex PCR, while the TCRdb copy is restricted to in-frame clones and leaves out a portion. The sample holds about 280,000 clones; roughly 80% are singletons and the top ten take over 9%. The source of this sequence is a woman between 45 and 65 years old who had recovered from COVID-19. Sequencing was performed on peripheral blood.

CDR3 region: CASQLGQGPYEQYF. The DNA for the CDR3 is TGCGCCAGTCAGCTGGGGCAGGGGCCCTACGAGCAGTACTTC. The chain carries TRBV4-3 and TRBJ2-7; D may be TRBD1 (6 bases). V was cut by 9 bases and J by 2 bases, with 17 bases left in between. Germline V lookup: CDR1 LGHNA, CDR2 YSLEER. There are 14 residues in the CDR3.